This T cell receptor beta chain was identified during a study of T cell repertoires in cytomegalovirus infection. Whole-study context: Evidence of both CMV infection and a matching HLA type came from public TCR beta signatures.

TCRdb itself ran the reads through MiXCR, one entry per CDR3 protein. Among 310,000 or so distinct CDR3 sequences listed, roughly 24% were seen once. Germline CDR1 is GTSNPN and CDR2 is SVGIG (reference sequence). The CDR3 totals 13 residues. Trimming removed 4 bases from V and 7 bases from J; junction bases left unmatched: 8. As concerns this clonotype: Its antigen is still unknown.

Study results and limitations: HLA-C-restricted CMV-specific TCR beta clonotypes prevailed in the ex vivo response. Cumulative frequency of public TCR beta families picked out carriers of CMV plus the relevant HLA.

Sequencing was performed on PBMCs. This chain links TRBV30 with TRBJ2-3; 7 nucleotides match TRBD1. The sequence was collected from a human donor in good health (CMV status not recorded). Some clones in this sample may be carry-over from other donors' samples. Here the CDR3 reads CAWNSGTENTQYF. CDR3 bases: TGTGCCTGGAATTCCGGGACAGAGAATACGCAGTATTTT.